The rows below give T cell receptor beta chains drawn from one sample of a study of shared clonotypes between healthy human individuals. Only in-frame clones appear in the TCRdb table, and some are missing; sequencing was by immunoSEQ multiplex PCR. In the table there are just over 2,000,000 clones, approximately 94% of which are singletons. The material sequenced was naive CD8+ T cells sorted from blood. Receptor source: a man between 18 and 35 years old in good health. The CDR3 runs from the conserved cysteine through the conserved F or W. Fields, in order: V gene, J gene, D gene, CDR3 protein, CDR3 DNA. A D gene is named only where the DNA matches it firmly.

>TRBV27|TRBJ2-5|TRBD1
CASSGLDRSETQYF
TGTGCCAGCAGTGGTTTGGACAGGTCAGAGACCCAGTACTTC
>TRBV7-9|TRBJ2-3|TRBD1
CASSFWTGTDTQYF
TGTGCCAGCAGCTTCTGGACAGGGACAGATACGCAGTATTTT
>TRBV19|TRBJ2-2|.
CASSIDDSGTNTGELFF
TGTGCCAGTAGTATAGATGATTCAGGGACGAACACCGGGGAGCTGTTTTTT
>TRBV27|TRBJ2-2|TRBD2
CASSLTLSSGRSTGELFF
TGTGCCAGCAGTTTAACCCTTAGTAGCGGGAGATCTACCGGGGAGCTGTTTTTT
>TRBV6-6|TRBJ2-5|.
CASSYGLETQYF
TGTGCCAGCAGTTACGGATTAGAGACCCAGTACTTC
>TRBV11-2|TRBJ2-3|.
CASSRPWTVSDTQYF
TGTGCCAGCAGTCGGCCGTGGACAGTAAGCGATACGCAGTATTTT
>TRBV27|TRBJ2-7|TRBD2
CASSPGPLAGHPPEQYF
TGTGCCAGCAGCCCTGGGCCACTAGCGGGACATCCCCCCGAGCAGTACTTC
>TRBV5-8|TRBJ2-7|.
CASSPLWAYEQYF
TGTGCCAGCAGCCCGCTTTGGGCCTACGAGCAGTACTTC
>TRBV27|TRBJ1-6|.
CASSLDAGLSGSPLHF
TGTGCCAGCAGTTTAGATGCGGGACTGAGCGGCTCACCCCTCCACTTT
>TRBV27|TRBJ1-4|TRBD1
CASSPTGANEKLFF
TGTGCCAGCAGCCCTACAGGGGCCAATGAAAAACTGTTTTTT
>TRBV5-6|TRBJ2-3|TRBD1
CASSRDRAFTDTQYF
TGTGCCAGCAGCCGGGACAGGGCCTTCACAGATACGCAGTATTTT
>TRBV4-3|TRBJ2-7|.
CASSQGQLYEQYF
TGCGCCAGCAGCCAAGGGCAGCTCTACGAGCAGTACTTC
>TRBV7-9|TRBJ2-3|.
CASSRPGWSSTDTQYF
TGTGCCAGCAGCCGCCCTGGGTGGTCTAGCACAGATACGCAGTATTTT